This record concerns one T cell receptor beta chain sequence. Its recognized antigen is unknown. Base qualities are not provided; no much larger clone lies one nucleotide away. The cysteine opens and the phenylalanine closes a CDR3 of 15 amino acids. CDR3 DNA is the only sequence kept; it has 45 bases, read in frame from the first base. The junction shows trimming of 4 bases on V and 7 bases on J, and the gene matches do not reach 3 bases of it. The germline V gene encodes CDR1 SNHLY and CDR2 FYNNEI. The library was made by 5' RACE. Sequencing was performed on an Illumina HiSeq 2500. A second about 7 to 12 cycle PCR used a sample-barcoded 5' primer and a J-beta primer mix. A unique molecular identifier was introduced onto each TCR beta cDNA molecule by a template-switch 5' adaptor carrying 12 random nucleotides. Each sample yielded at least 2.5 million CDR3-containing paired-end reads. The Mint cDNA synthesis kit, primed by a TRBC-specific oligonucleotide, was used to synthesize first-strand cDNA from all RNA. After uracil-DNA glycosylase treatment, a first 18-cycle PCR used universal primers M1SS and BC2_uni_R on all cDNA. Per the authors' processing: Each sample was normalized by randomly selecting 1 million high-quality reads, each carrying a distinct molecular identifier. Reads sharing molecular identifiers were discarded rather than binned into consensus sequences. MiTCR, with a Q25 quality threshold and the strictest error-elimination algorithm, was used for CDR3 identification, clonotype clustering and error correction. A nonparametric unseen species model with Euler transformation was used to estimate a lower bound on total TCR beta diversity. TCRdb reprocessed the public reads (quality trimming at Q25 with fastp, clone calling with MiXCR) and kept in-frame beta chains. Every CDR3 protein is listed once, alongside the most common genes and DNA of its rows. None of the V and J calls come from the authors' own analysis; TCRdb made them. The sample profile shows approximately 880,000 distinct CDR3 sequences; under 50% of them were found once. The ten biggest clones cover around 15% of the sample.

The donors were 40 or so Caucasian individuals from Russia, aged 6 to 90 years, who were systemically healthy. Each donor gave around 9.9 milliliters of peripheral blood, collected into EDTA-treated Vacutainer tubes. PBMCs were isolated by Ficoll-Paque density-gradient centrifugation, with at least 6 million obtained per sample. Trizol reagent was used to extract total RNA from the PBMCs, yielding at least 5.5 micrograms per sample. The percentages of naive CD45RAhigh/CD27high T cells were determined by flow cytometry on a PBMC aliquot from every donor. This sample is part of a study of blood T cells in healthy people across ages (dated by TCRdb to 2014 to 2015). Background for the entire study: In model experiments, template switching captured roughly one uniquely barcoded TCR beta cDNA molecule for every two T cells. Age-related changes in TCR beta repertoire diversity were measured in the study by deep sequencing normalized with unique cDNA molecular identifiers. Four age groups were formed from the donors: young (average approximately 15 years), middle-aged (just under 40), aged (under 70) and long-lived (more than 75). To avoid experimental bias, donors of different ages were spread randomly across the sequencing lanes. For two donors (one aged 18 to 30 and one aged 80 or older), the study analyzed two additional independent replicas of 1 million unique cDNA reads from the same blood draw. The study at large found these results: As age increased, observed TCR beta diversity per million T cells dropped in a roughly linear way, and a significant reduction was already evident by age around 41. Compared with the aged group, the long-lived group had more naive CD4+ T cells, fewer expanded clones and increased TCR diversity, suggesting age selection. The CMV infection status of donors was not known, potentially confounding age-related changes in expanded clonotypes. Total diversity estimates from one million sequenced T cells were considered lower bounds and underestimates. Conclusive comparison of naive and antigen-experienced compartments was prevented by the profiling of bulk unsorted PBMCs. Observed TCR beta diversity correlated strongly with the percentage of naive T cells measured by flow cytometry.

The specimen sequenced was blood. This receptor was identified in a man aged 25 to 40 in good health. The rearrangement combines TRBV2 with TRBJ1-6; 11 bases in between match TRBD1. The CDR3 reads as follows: CASSVGTGGNSPLHF. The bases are TGTGCCAGCAGTGTCGGGACAGGGGGGAATTCACCCCTCCACTTT.